This record looks at one T cell receptor (beta chain) sequence and its context. As yet, its antigen is unknown. These data are taken from a study of T-cell memory formation after mild COVID-19. Study-level points and caveats: Clones shrinking between day 15 and 85 showed a balanced CD4/CD8 split, and those that grew later tilted toward CD4+.

MiXCR, applied by TCRdb to the 5' RACE reads, yields one record per CDR3 protein. The table includes some 200,000 distinct CDR3 sequences, roughly a fifth detected once. Germline-derived CDR1 and CDR2 are LNHNV and YYDKDF (reference sequence). This CDR3 is built from 16 residues. Trimming removed 4 bases from V and 5 bases from J; junction bases left unmatched: 11. The rearrangement links TRBV15 to TRBJ2-5, with 9 bases that match TRBD1. Sequenced sample: PBMCs or a T cell subset sorted from them (not recorded which). This clonotype was sampled from an adult woman who had mild COVID-19 (a few samples of this study predate the infection). Cell type and time point are not known. The CDR3 DNA reads TGTGCCACCAGCATCGACCGGGACAGGGAGGGGGAGACCCAGTACTTC. The encoded protein is CATSIDRDREGETQYF. Using reference TRBV15 and TRBJ2-5 for the parts outside the CDR3, the full variable domain is DAMVIQNPRYQVTQFGKPVTLSCSQTLNHNVMYWYQQKSSQAPKLLFHYYDKDFNNEADTPDNFQSRRPNTSFCFLDIRSPGLGDTAMYLCATSIDRDREGETQYFGPGTRLLVL.